These 9 T cell receptor beta chains originate from one sample sequenced in a study of blood T cell repertoires in COVID-19. Using immunoSEQ multiplex PCR, the repertoire was profiled, and TCRdb retains in-frame clones only, with some absent. The repertoire holds 150,000 to 200,000 clones, with 70% to 90% as singletons. Sequenced sample: peripheral blood. The receptors originated from a man in his sixties or seventies with active or convalescent COVID-19.

This rearrangement joins TRBV19 to TRBJ2-7, with D possibly TRBD1 on 6 matching bases. The V gene's germline CDR1 is LNHDA and CDR2 SQIVND (reference sequence). Trimming removed 4 bases at V and 0 bases at J, with 7 bases between. CDR3 length: 13 residues. The CDR3 here is CASSTQGSYEQYF. CDR3 in DNA: TGTGCCAGTAGTACACAGGGCTCCTACGAGCAGTACTTC.

Only one count was recorded for this clone. CDR3 residues: CASSLSLRLTDSPLHF. DNA of the CDR3: TGTGCCAGCAGCTTAAGTTTGAGGCTTACGGATTCACCCCTCCACTTT. This chain connects TRBV11-2 to TRBJ1-6; the D is unclear. The germline CDR1 and CDR2 sequences are SGHAT and FQNNGV. V lost 2 bases and J lost 8, with 16 bases in between. The CDR3 sequence is 16 residues long.

The CDR3 region has the DNA TGTGCCAGCAGTGCCAGGGCCAACTATGGCTACACCTTC. Its protein is CASSARANYGYTF. The gene calls are TRBV25-1 and TRBJ1-2, with a weak D call TRBD1 (5 bases). This CDR3 region has 13 residues. Looked up from germline, CDR1 is MGHDK and CDR2 is SYGVNS. Trimming removed 4 bases from V and 2 bases from J, with 8 bases in between.

This clone occurred once. This chain connects TRBV5-1 to TRBJ2-7, with 8 bases that match TRBD2. Per the germline V gene, CDR1 is SGHRS and CDR2 is YFSETQ. V lost 2 bases and J lost 0; bases outside the gene matches: 16. The CDR3 consists of 19 residues. The CDR3 is CASSFARRPSAGGSYEQYF. As DNA, the CDR3 is TGCGCCAGCAGCTTCGCCCGAAGACCCTCCGCGGGGGGCTCCTACGAGCAGTACTTC.

This chain connects TRBV11-3 to TRBJ2-2; 13 bases line up with TRBD2. V gave up 4 bases and J gave up 6 bases; unmatched junction bases: 8. Germline-derived CDR1 and CDR2 are SGHNT and YENEEA. This CDR3 contains 17 residues. The DNA for the CDR3 is TGTGCCAGCAGCTCCGGACTAGCGGGAGACCGGGCCGGGGAGCTGTTTTTT. Amino acids: CASSSGLAGDRAGELFF.

This clone was seen a few times. The V call is TRBV7-9, the J call TRBJ1-2; perhaps TRBD1 as D (6 bases). The CDR3 runs 16 residues. Germline CDR1 is SEHNR and CDR2 is FQNEAQ (reference sequence). V lost 1 base and J 1 base, leaving 13 bases between the germline ends. The CDR3 sequence is CASSLGQQGLNYGYTF. DNA of the CDR3: TGTGCCAGCAGCTTAGGCCAACAGGGCCTTAACTATGGCTACACCTTC.

The rearrangement links TRBV4-3 to TRBJ2-1; TRBD2 aligns across 7 bases. The V gene end was trimmed by 1 base and the J gene end by 1 base; junction bases not matched to a gene: 4. The CDR3 has 16 amino acids. Germline V gene data show CDR1 as LGHNA and CDR2 as YSLEER. CDR3: CASSQGIAGSYNEQFF. The CDR3 bases are TGCGCCAGCAGCCAAGGTATAGCGGGTTCCTACAATGAGCAGTTCTTC.

The V gene is TRBV5-4, the J gene TRBJ2-3, with 7 bases aligning to TRBD1. This CDR3 contains 15 residues. Trimming took 3 bases from V and 3 from J; bases not matched to a gene: 7. Germline CDR1 SGHNT, CDR2 YYREEE (reference sequence). CDR3 DNA: TGTGCCAGCAGCTCGAAGGGGGCTCGGACAGATACGCAGTATTTT. Its translation: CASSSKGARTDTQYF.

The genes are TRBV11-2 and TRBJ2-3, with TRBD2 matching 8 bases. In germline, CDR1 is SGHAT, CDR2 FQNNGV. This CDR3 comprises 16 residues. The junction had 13 bases not matched to a gene; V was cut back by 5 bases and J by 6 bases. CDR3 nucleotide sequence: TGTGCCAGCAGCCCTCTAAGCGGGAGAGTGCTGGATACGCAGTATTTT. Amino acids: CASSPLSGRVLDTQYF.